The clone carrying this TCR beta chain was observed at least ten times. What it binds is unknown. Patients underwent thyroid surgery, and none had received any treatment before it. This entry is derived from a study of metastatic and nonmetastatic thyroid tumors. Original processing methods: A classifier of distant metastasis in papillary thyroid cancer was built from CDR3 differences (across clinicopathological groups). TCRdb recomputed clones from the PCR reads via MiXCR. TCRdb, rather than the study authors, made the V and J calls. The sample shows tens of thousands of clones, approximately 28% of them seen only once. Study-level points and caveats: When malignant thyroid tumors were compared with benign nodules, TCR beta diversity was reportedly significantly higher in the malignant tumors. This held in both blood and tumor samples.

The sequenced material came from blood. This clonotype originated in a male donor with papillary thyroid cancer or a benign thyroid nodule (not recorded which). Some clones in this sample may be carry-over from other donors' samples.

The DNA of the CDR3 is TGTGCCAGCAGGGGAAATTACCGGGACCCGAGAGCTTTCTTT. This encodes CASRGNYRDPRAFF. The chain couples TRBV12-3 or TRBV12-4 to TRBJ1-1; D is perhaps TRBD1 (5 bases). V shed 6 bases and J shed 10 bases, with 21 bases lying between them. This CDR3 comprises 14 residues.